This T cell receptor beta chain derives from a study of T cells after yellow fever vaccination. Findings of the study overall: Reappearing after the booster were most of the clones from primary vaccination (less than 98% CD4, approximately 88% CD8).

The CDR3 is 13 residues long. The ends were cut back, 1 base at V and 5 bases at J, with 10 bases in the middle. CDR1 and CDR2 from the germline V gene are SGHRS and YFSETQ. TCRdb processed the 5' RACE reads anew with MiXCR; each CDR3 protein has one entry. Found here are some 350,000 distinct CDR3 sequences, roughly 3.9% of them singletons; the top ten hold 20% to 25%. This clonotype showed up just a few times. Its antigen remains unknown. V is TRBV5-1 and J is TRBJ2-7, with no clear D. The starting material was PBMCs, obtained 5 days after the yellow fever booster vaccination. The TCR comes from a man aged 18 to 29 who received the YFV17D yellow fever vaccine. The CDR3 loop reads CASSLKGPHEQYF. The CDR3 nucleotides are TGCGCCAGCAGCTTGAAGGGTCCCCACGAGCAGTACTTC.